Sequencing of this T cell receptor beta chain was carried out in a study of blood T cell repertoires in COVID-19. In the study overall: The analysed material was cDNA or gDNA that came from T cells, B-cell-depleted T cells, or PBMCs.

Per the original data handling: The assay estimated nucleated cells by amplifying reference gene primers. The data were produced by immunoSEQ multiplex PCR, yet TCRdb's version contains in-frame clones alone and is incomplete. The V and J calls and clone size come from that table; D and trimming were worked out from the DNA. This sample carries about 80,000 clones, about 80% of them seen once, and the ten largest clones take approximately 12%. The V end lost 1 base, the J end lost 3 bases, and 9 bases lay between the germline ends. Germline CDR1 LNHDA, CDR2 SQIVND (reference sequence). The CDR3 length is 14 residues.

The clonotype comes from an elderly man with acute or convalescent COVID-19. The sequenced sample consisted of peripheral blood. This sequence joins TRBV19 and TRBJ2-5, with D hard to call. In DNA form, the CDR3 reads TGTGCCAGTAGTATAGGGGCCTCCAAAGAGACCCAGTACTTC. Amino acids: CASSIGASKETQYF.